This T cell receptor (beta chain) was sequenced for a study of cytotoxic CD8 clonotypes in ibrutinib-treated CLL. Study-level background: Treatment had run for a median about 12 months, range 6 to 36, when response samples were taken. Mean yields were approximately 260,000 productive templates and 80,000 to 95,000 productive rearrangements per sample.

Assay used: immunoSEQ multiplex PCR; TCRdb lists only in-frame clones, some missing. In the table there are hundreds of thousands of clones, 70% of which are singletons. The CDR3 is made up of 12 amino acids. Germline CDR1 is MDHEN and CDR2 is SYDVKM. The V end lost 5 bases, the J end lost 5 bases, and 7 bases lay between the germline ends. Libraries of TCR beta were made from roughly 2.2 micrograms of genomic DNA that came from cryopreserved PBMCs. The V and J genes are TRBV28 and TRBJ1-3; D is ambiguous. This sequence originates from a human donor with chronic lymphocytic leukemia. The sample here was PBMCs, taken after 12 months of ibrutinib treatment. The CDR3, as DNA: TGTGCCAGCAGTCCCCTTAGAAACACCATATATTTT. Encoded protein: CASSPLRNTIYF.